These T cell receptor beta chains were read from a single sample in a study of blood T cell repertoires in COVID-19. Assay: immunoSEQ multiplex PCR; the TCRdb copy retains only in-frame clones and omits some. The sample holds some 120,000 clones, 70% to 80% seen once. The source material was peripheral blood. These receptors all come from a human donor in a cohort sampled during active COVID-19. Each CDR3 is given with its conserved first and last residue. A D gene is named only where the DNA matches it firmly. Clone sizes are given selectively: once, few, many, or a class where the clone is expanded.

TRBJ2-1 . . TRBV4-1 TGCGCCAGCAGCCAAAATGGACTGAACTACAATGAGCAGTTCTTC CASSQNGLNYNEQFF
TRBJ2-7 . TRBD1 TRBV6-5 TGTGCCAGCAGTCCGGGACAGGGGACCTTCTACGAGCAGTACTTC CASSPGQGTFYEQYF
TRBJ2-7 few . TRBV7-9 TGTGCCAGCAGCTCCCCGTCCCGGAGCGAGCAGTACTTC CASSSPSRSEQYF
TRBJ2-7 . . TRBV6-5 TGTGCCAGCATCGGACCGGGACTTATGAGGGAGCAGTACTTC CASIGPGLMREQYF
TRBJ2-1 once . TRBV24-1 TGTGCCACCGGACTTCCCAATGAGCAGTTCTTC CATGLPNEQFF
TRBJ1-1 . . TRBV6-6 TGTGCCAGCACTTTGGACAGCTTGTCTGAAGCTTTCTTT CASTLDSLSEAFF
TRBJ1-1 few . TRBV5-1 TGCGCCAGCAGTGAAGTTGGGAGCACTGAAGCTTTCTTT CASSEVGSTEAFF
TRBJ1-5 . . TRBV2 TGTGCCAGCAGTGGAAGAGTGCCCAATCAGCCCCAGCATTTT CASSGRVPNQPQHF
TRBJ1-4 . . TRBV15 TGTGCCACCAGCAGAGATCAGGGTGAAAAACTGTTTTTT CATSRDQGEKLFF
TRBJ2-7 few TRBD2 TRBV5-4 TGTGCCAGCAGCTCTAGCGGGGCCTCCTACGAGCAGTACTTC CASSSSGASYEQYF
TRBJ2-7 few TRBD2 TRBV9 TGTGCCAGCAGCGTAGGTAGCGGGAGCTCCTACGAGCAGTACTTC CASSVGSGSSYEQYF
TRBJ2-7 . TRBD1 TRBV19 TGTGCCAGTAGTTCAACCGGGACAGGGGACGAGCAGTACTTC CASSSTGTGDEQYF
TRBJ1-1 . TRBD1 TRBV6-5 TGTGCCAGCAGTTACGCCGGGACAGCGAACACTGAAGCTTTCTTT CASSYAGTANTEAFF
TRBJ2-4 . TRBD2 TRBV4-1 TGCGCCAGCAGCCCAGTACTAGCGGGAGCCAAAAACATTCAGTACTTC CASSPVLAGAKNIQYF
TRBJ2-7 . . TRBV11-2 TGTGCCAGCAGCTTACTGGGGGGTTACGAGCAGTACTTC CASSLLGGYEQYF
TRBJ1-2 few . TRBV5-6 TGTGCCAGCAGCACTACAGGGATTTTGTATGGCTACACCTTC CASSTTGILYGYTF
TRBJ1-2 . . TRBV4-1 TGCGCCAGCAGCCAAGAGCAACAGGGAGTGTACGGCTACACCTTC CASSQEQQGVYGYTF
TRBJ2-1 . TRBD1 TRBV5-1 TGCGCCAGCAGCGATACTCAGGACAGGGGGAACGAGCAGTTCTTC CASSDTQDRGNEQFF
TRBJ2-7 . TRBD2 TRBV27 TGTGCCAGCAATGAAGCGGGAGTGAGGGGGGCGCACGAGCAGTACTTC CASNEAGVRGAHEQYF
TRBJ1-3 . . TRBV10-2 TGCGCCAGCAGTGATAACAGGGCATCTGGAAACACCATATATTTT CASSDNRASGNTIYF
TRBJ2-7 . . TRBV29-1 TGCAGCGTTGAGTCGGGAACTTCCTACGAGCAGTACTTC CSVESGTSYEQYF
TRBJ1-1 . . TRBV7-8 TGTGCCAGCCTACCTCGGAGGGCGGGTGGGATGAACACTGAAGCTTTCTTT CASLPRRAGGMNTEAFF
TRBJ1-2 few TRBD1 TRBV2 TGTGCCAGCAGTCAAGGACAGGACTATGGCTACACCTTC CASSQGQDYGYTF
TRBJ2-1 . . TRBV18 TGTGCCAGCTCACTTACAGCCGACTACAATGAGCAGTTCTTC CASSLTADYNEQFF
TRBJ2-7 few TRBD2 TRBV27 TGTGCCAGCAGTTTAGCGGGGGACTACGAGCAGTACTTC CASSLAGDYEQYF
TRBJ2-7 . TRBD1 TRBV28 TGTGCCAGCAGTTTATGGGGGGGACAGGGATTTGACTACGAGCAGTACTTC CASSLWGGQGFDYEQYF
TRBJ1-2 once . TRBV27 TGTGCCAGCAGTTTATCGGGCGGGGGGGTGAACTATGGCTACACCTTC CASSLSGGGVNYGYTF
TRBJ1-2 . TRBD1 TRBV28 TGTGCCAGCAGTTCGCCGAGACAGGGACCTAACTATGGCTACACCTTC CASSSPRQGPNYGYTF
TRBJ2-7 few . TRBV10-1 TGCGCCAGCAGTGAAGCGGTGGCCTACGAGCAGTACTTC CASSEAVAYEQYF
TRBJ2-3 . . TRBV25-1 TGTGCCAGCTGGTCGGGACACGCCTTCAAGGATACGCAGTATTTT CASWSGHAFKDTQYF
TRBJ1-1 . . TRBV11-3 TGTGCCAGCAGCCCGTACGTCAGGGGCACTGAAGCTTTCTTT CASSPYVRGTEAFF
TRBJ2-7 . TRBD1 TRBV5-4 TGTGCCAGCAGCTTGGGTCCTGGACAGGGGGGCTACGAGCAGTACTTC CASSLGPGQGGYEQYF
TRBJ1-1 . . TRBV10-3 TGTGCCATCAGTGTGAAGGGGGGGGAGGGCACTGAAGCTTTCTTT CAISVKGGEGTEAFF
TRBJ2-3 once TRBD2 TRBV10-2 TGCGCCAGCAGCGACGGACTAGCGGGAGGGCCCTTAGATACGCAGTATTTT CASSDGLAGGPLDTQYF
TRBJ2-2 . . TRBV6-5 TGTGCCAGCAGCACTGACACCCGGGGCGGGGAGCTGTTTTTT CASSTDTRGGELFF
TRBJ1-1 few . TRBV4-1 TGCGCCAGCAGCCCCGACATGAACACTGAAGCTTTCTTT CASSPDMNTEAFF
TRBJ2-3 . . TRBV6-6 TGTGCCAGCAGTTTACCCTTAGCTAGAGGCACAGATACGCAGTATTTT CASSLPLARGTDTQYF
TRBJ2-7 once TRBD1 TRBV19 TGTGCCAGTAGTCTGGGGACAGGGGCCTACGAGCAGTACTTC CASSLGTGAYEQYF
TRBJ2-7 . TRBD2 TRBV18 TGTGCCAGCTCACTCTCTAGCGGGGGGCAATACGAGCAGTACTTC CASSLSSGGQYEQYF
TRBJ1-1 . . TRBV7-2 TGTGCCAGCAGCTTAGGTGGGGCGTGGGACACTGAAGCTTTCTTT CASSLGGAWDTEAFF
TRBJ2-7 once . TRBV6-5 TGTGCCAGCAGCCAAGACAACTACGAGCAGTACTTC CASSQDNYEQYF
TRBJ1-1 . . TRBV11-2 TGTGCCAGCAGCCCAGGACAGAACACTGAAGCTTTCTTT CASSPGQNTEAFF
TRBJ1-1 . . TRBV3-1/TRBV3-2 TGTGCCAGCAGCCAAGATCCAGTGGTGACTGAAGCTTTCTTT CASSQDPVVTEAFF
TRBJ1-4 . . TRBV5-6 TGTGCCAGCAGCCGGCGGGGGGGAAAACTGTTTTTT CASSRRGGKLFF
TRBJ1-1 . . TRBV5-4 TGTGCCAGCAGCTTCCCAGAAGCTGAAGCTTTCTTT CASSFPEAEAFF
TRBJ2-7 . . TRBV28 TGTGCCAGCAGTTTGAGAGCACCGCACTACGAGCAGTACTTC CASSLRAPHYEQYF
TRBJ1-1 . . TRBV6-5 TGTGCCAGTTCCCACCCCAGGGCAACAAACACTGAAGCTTTCTTT CASSHPRATNTEAFF
TRBJ2-3 . TRBD2 TRBV7-8 TGTGCCAGCAGCTTTACGGGACTAAAAACGCAGTATTTT CASSFTGLKTQYF
TRBJ1-5 . TRBD1 TRBV4-1 TGCGCCAGCAGCCAAGACCCGGGACAGTCAATTAATCAGCCCCAGCATTTT CASSQDPGQSINQPQHF
TRBJ2-1 . TRBD2 TRBV4-1 TGCGCCAGCAGCCAAGCGTCAGGGACTAGCGGGAGGGTCGGTGAGCAGTTCTTC CASSQASGTSGRVGEQFF
TRBJ2-7 . . TRBV4-1 TGCGCCAGCAGCCAAGAACCACAGGGTGGTGTGAGGCAGTACTTC CASSQEPQGGVRQYF
TRBJ1-3 . . TRBV5-6 TGTGCCAGCTCCTATCGGAGCTCTGGAAACACCATATATTTT CASSYRSSGNTIYF
TRBJ1-6 . . TRBV14 TGTGCCAGCAGCCAGGGAGGGTTAGCACCCCTCCACTTT CASSQGGLAPLHF
TRBJ1-1 . TRBD1 TRBV5-1 TGCGCCAGCAGCCTCGGGACAGGGGGGAACACTGAAGCTTTCTTT CASSLGTGGNTEAFF